The T cell receptor (beta chain) under discussion was sequenced for a study of graft-versus-host responses after intestinal transplantation. On the study more broadly: Transplantation in recipients was multivisceral, liver-intestinal, or isolated intestinal.

Produced via immunoSEQ multiplex PCR; TCRdb's table is partial and in-frame only. The sample contains about 130,000 clones, about nine tenths of which appear only once. Germline V gene lookup returns CDR1 PRHDT and CDR2 FYEKMQ (reference sequence). The germline V and J ends were trimmed by 4 bases and 0 bases, with 7 bases remaining between them. This CDR3 has 14 amino acids. This clone came up a few times. Its antigen is as yet unknown. The sequencing used unstimulated CD4+ T cells sorted from spleen or lymph node cells, collected before intestinal transplant. J is TRBJ1-3 and V is TRBV13; D gene unclear. This clonotype was obtained from a human donor who received an intestinal transplant. CDR3 protein: CASSSSSSGNTIYF. As DNA, the CDR3 is TGTGCCAGCAGCTCGTCCTCCTCTGGAAACACCATATATTTT.